Sequencing of this T cell receptor beta chain was carried out in a study of chemoradiotherapy in HPV16-positive cancers. Only in-frame clones appear in the TCRdb table, and some are missing; sequencing was by immunoSEQ multiplex PCR. The sample includes 9,500 to 15,000 clones, about 77% seen only once; the top ten take 2% to 2.5%. The CDR3 totals 14 residues. Germline V gene sequence: CDR1 LNHDA, CDR2 SQIVND (reference sequence). The V segment lost 8 bases and the J segment 6 bases; nucleotides outside the gene matches: 11. This TCR was sampled from a human donor with HPV-associated anogenital cancer. The V call is TRBV19, the J call TRBJ2-3; 7 bases fit TRBD2. Sampling was carried out from a patient who underwent chemoradiotherapy. CDR3 region: CASAGTTFLDTQYF. The CDR3 DNA reads TGTGCCAGTGCCGGGACTACCTTTTTGGATACGCAGTATTTT.